A selection of T cell receptor beta chains follows, all from one sample in a study of cytomegalovirus exposure and HLA in healthy donors. Sequencing used immunoSEQ multiplex PCR; TCRdb keeps in-frame clones, though not all of them. The sample holds over 150,000 clones, over 65% seen once. The material sequenced was PBMCs. Receptors were obtained from a woman in her twenties or thirties in good health and CMV-seronegative. The CDR3 runs from the conserved cysteine through the conserved F or W. The order of the fields is CDR3 DNA, CDR3 protein, D gene, J gene, V gene, clone size. The D gene is left open where the match is weak. The listing skips clone size in some rows; elsewhere it reads once, few, many or a size class.

cdr3_nt: TGTTCCAGCAGCCACCTGCTAGCGGGAGCCGGTGGTGAGCAGTTCTTC; cdr3_aa: CSSSHLLAGAGGEQFF; d_call: TRBD2; j_call: TRBJ2-1; v_call: TRBV7-9; clone_size: once
cdr3_nt: TGTGCCAGCAGCTCCCTTCCGGGGACAGAAATAGGCAATCAGCCCCAGCATTTT; cdr3_aa: CASSSLPGTEIGNQPQHF; d_call: TRBD1; j_call: TRBJ1-5; v_call: TRBV7-2; clone_size: few
cdr3_nt: TGCGCCAGCAGCCAAGGGACAGGGGGCTTCTTCGAGCAGTACTTC; cdr3_aa: CASSQGTGGFFEQYF; d_call: TRBD1; j_call: TRBJ2-7; v_call: TRBV4-1; clone_size: -
cdr3_nt: TGTGCCAGCAGTGAATCCACCCTGGACAGGCTCGGCTACACCTTC; cdr3_aa: CASSESTLDRLGYTF; d_call: TRBD1; j_call: TRBJ1-2; v_call: TRBV2; clone_size: -
cdr3_nt: TGCGCCAGCAGCTTTCCAAGTGGGAGTGACAATGAGCAGTTCTTC; cdr3_aa: CASSFPSGSDNEQFF; d_call: -; j_call: TRBJ2-1; v_call: TRBV5-1; clone_size: few
cdr3_nt: TGTGCCAGCAGCCGCCCTCGGTACGAGCAGTACTTC; cdr3_aa: CASSRPRYEQYF; d_call: -; j_call: TRBJ2-7; v_call: TRBV5-6; clone_size: few
cdr3_nt: TGTGCCAGCAGCTTTACCCAGGGAGGGGGGCAAGAGACCCAGTACTTC; cdr3_aa: CASSFTQGGGQETQYF; d_call: -; j_call: TRBJ2-5; v_call: TRBV7-6; clone_size: -
cdr3_nt: TGTGCCAGCAGTTGGGACAGGGCTCGAGAGACCCAGTACTTC; cdr3_aa: CASSWDRARETQYF; d_call: TRBD1; j_call: TRBJ2-5; v_call: TRBV6-9; clone_size: -
cdr3_nt: TGTGCCAGCAAAGCCTCTCAGGGCCCAGATACGCAGTATTTT; cdr3_aa: CASKASQGPDTQYF; d_call: -; j_call: TRBJ2-3; v_call: TRBV6-5; clone_size: once
cdr3_nt: TGTGCCAGCACCCCTCGCCCGGGGGGAATATCCTACGAGCAGTACTTC; cdr3_aa: CASTPRPGGISYEQYF; d_call: TRBD2; j_call: TRBJ2-7; v_call: TRBV7-6; clone_size: -
cdr3_nt: TGCAGCGTTCCCCCTAGCGGGAACACAGATACGCAGTATTTT; cdr3_aa: CSVPPSGNTDTQYF; d_call: TRBD2; j_call: TRBJ2-3; v_call: TRBV29-1; clone_size: -
cdr3_nt: TGTGCCAGCAGCCCCATCCCCTCGGCGCAGGGGGCTTTCAATGAGCAGTTCTTC; cdr3_aa: CASSPIPSAQGAFNEQFF; d_call: TRBD1; j_call: TRBJ2-1; v_call: TRBV7-6; clone_size: -
cdr3_nt: TGCGCCAGCAGCCCCAGGGACAGGGCAAACACTGAAGCTTTCTTT; cdr3_aa: CASSPRDRANTEAFF; d_call: TRBD1; j_call: TRBJ1-1; v_call: TRBV5-1; clone_size: -
cdr3_nt: TGTGCCAGCCGACAGGGGGCTTTTGGCTACACCTTC; cdr3_aa: CASRQGAFGYTF; d_call: TRBD1; j_call: TRBJ1-2; v_call: TRBV19; clone_size: -
cdr3_nt: TGTGCCTGGAGTACTTCATTACGTGAAAAACTGTTTTTT; cdr3_aa: CAWSTSLREKLFF; d_call: -; j_call: TRBJ1-4; v_call: TRBV30; clone_size: few
cdr3_nt: TGTGCCAGCAGTGAGAGAGAGGAGACCCAGTACTTC; cdr3_aa: CASSEREETQYF; d_call: -; j_call: TRBJ2-5; v_call: TRBV2; clone_size: -
cdr3_nt: TGCGCCAGCAGCTTGGAACTGACAGACTATGGCTACACCTTC; cdr3_aa: CASSLELTDYGYTF; d_call: -; j_call: TRBJ1-2; v_call: TRBV5-1; clone_size: -
cdr3_nt: TGCGCCAGCAGCCCTGGACAGGGGGTTCCCAAAAACATTCAGTACTTC; cdr3_aa: CASSPGQGVPKNIQYF; d_call: TRBD1; j_call: TRBJ2-4; v_call: TRBV4-1; clone_size: -
cdr3_nt: TGTGCCAGCAGAGGGGGACTAGCGGGAGGTAGCTCCTACAATGAGCAGTTCTTC; cdr3_aa: CASRGGLAGGSSYNEQFF; d_call: TRBD2; j_call: TRBJ2-1; v_call: TRBV7-8; clone_size: -
cdr3_nt: TGTGCCAGCAGGCAACTGGGGCCTGGAAACACCATATATTTT; cdr3_aa: CASRQLGPGNTIYF; d_call: -; j_call: TRBJ1-3; v_call: TRBV6-5; clone_size: few
cdr3_nt: TGTGCCATCAGTTTTAAGACAGGGCCCACAGATACGCAGTATTTT; cdr3_aa: CAISFKTGPTDTQYF; d_call: TRBD1; j_call: TRBJ2-3; v_call: TRBV10-3; clone_size: -
cdr3_nt: TGCGCCAGCAGCTTGGCGGAGAGACAGGAACAGGTGAGCACAGATACGCAGTATTTT; cdr3_aa: CASSLAERQEQVSTDTQYF; d_call: -; j_call: TRBJ2-3; v_call: TRBV5-1; clone_size: -
cdr3_nt: TGCAGCGCCGCCGGACTAGCGGGAGCCTACGAGCAGTACTTC; cdr3_aa: CSAAGLAGAYEQYF; d_call: TRBD2; j_call: TRBJ2-7; v_call: TRBV29-1; clone_size: few
cdr3_nt: TGTGCCAGCAGAGGACTAGCGGGGGACAATGAGCAGTTCTTC; cdr3_aa: CASRGLAGDNEQFF; d_call: TRBD2; j_call: TRBJ2-1; v_call: TRBV6-5; clone_size: -
cdr3_nt: TGTGCCAACCAAGACAGGGAAAATTCACCCCTCCACTTT; cdr3_aa: CANQDRENSPLHF; d_call: TRBD1; j_call: TRBJ1-6; v_call: TRBV6-1; clone_size: -
cdr3_nt: TGTGCCAGTAGTATCTCGGCCGCCGGGGATTCACCCCTCCACTTT; cdr3_aa: CASSISAAGDSPLHF; d_call: -; j_call: TRBJ1-6; v_call: TRBV19; clone_size: -
cdr3_nt: TGTGCCAGCAGCGTAGATCAGTACCTCTCTGGAAACACCATATATTTT; cdr3_aa: CASSVDQYLSGNTIYF; d_call: -; j_call: TRBJ1-3; v_call: TRBV9; clone_size: -
cdr3_nt: TGTGCCACCAGCCCCGGTAGGGGGCACGAGCAGTACTTC; cdr3_aa: CATSPGRGHEQYF; d_call: TRBD1; j_call: TRBJ2-7; v_call: TRBV15; clone_size: -
cdr3_nt: TGTGCCAGCGGTAGGGGGATAACTGGAAACACCATATATTTT; cdr3_aa: CASGRGITGNTIYF; d_call: -; j_call: TRBJ1-3; v_call: TRBV6-6; clone_size: -
cdr3_nt: TGCGCCAGCAGCTTGGTTGGCGGCCCCACAGATACGCAGTATTTT; cdr3_aa: CASSLVGGPTDTQYF; d_call: -; j_call: TRBJ2-3; v_call: TRBV5-1; clone_size: -
cdr3_nt: TGTGCCAGCAGCGGGAATGAGGGGGCGCGAGCTTTCTTT; cdr3_aa: CASSGNEGARAFF; d_call: TRBD1; j_call: TRBJ1-1; v_call: TRBV9; clone_size: -
cdr3_nt: TGTGCCAGCAAAACTGCGGAGGGGAACACTGAAGCTTTCTTT; cdr3_aa: CASKTAEGNTEAFF; d_call: -; j_call: TRBJ1-1; v_call: TRBV6-6; clone_size: -
cdr3_nt: TGTGCCAGCAGCGTAGGAGCGCGGCAGAGGGAAAAACTGTTTTTT; cdr3_aa: CASSVGARQREKLFF; d_call: -; j_call: TRBJ1-4; v_call: TRBV9; clone_size: few
cdr3_nt: TGTGCCAGCAGCGGTGGGGGACATTACAATGAGCAGTTCTTC; cdr3_aa: CASSGGGHYNEQFF; d_call: -; j_call: TRBJ2-1; v_call: TRBV9; clone_size: -
cdr3_nt: TGTGCCAGCTACCCACGAGGGTTCTACAATGAGCAGTTCTTC; cdr3_aa: CASYPRGFYNEQFF; d_call: -; j_call: TRBJ2-1; v_call: TRBV2; clone_size: -
cdr3_nt: TGTGCCAGTAGTCCCCCGGGACTAGCGTTCACAGATACGCAGTATTTT; cdr3_aa: CASSPPGLAFTDTQYF; d_call: TRBD2; j_call: TRBJ2-3; v_call: TRBV19; clone_size: once
cdr3_nt: TGTGCCAGCAGCAAAGGCACTAGCGGGGGGTACTCCTACAATGAGCAGTTCTTC; cdr3_aa: CASSKGTSGGYSYNEQFF; d_call: -; j_call: TRBJ2-1; v_call: TRBV21-1; clone_size: many
cdr3_nt: TGTGCCAGCACTATACCGGGAGCGTACGAGCAGTACTTC; cdr3_aa: CASTIPGAYEQYF; d_call: -; j_call: TRBJ2-7; v_call: TRBV28; clone_size: -
cdr3_nt: TGCGCCAGCAGCGGACAAATTAACACTGAAGCTTTCTTT; cdr3_aa: CASSGQINTEAFF; d_call: -; j_call: TRBJ1-1; v_call: TRBV5-1; clone_size: -
cdr3_nt: TGCAGCGTGTGGGGACAGGGGATGTATGGCTACCCCTTC; cdr3_aa: CSVWGQGMYGYPF; d_call: TRBD1; j_call: TRBJ1-2; v_call: TRBV29-1; clone_size: few
cdr3_nt: TGTGCCAGCAGGGGAGGCAGAGAGACCCAGTACTTC; cdr3_aa: CASRGGRETQYF; d_call: -; j_call: TRBJ2-5; v_call: TRBV6-5; clone_size: -
cdr3_nt: TGTGCCAGCAGTCCGGGTGACGAGAACACTGAAGCTTTCTTT; cdr3_aa: CASSPGDENTEAFF; d_call: -; j_call: TRBJ1-1; v_call: TRBV2; clone_size: -
cdr3_nt: TGTGCCAGCAGCTTACGAGCGGACAGGTTCACAGATACGCAGTATTTT; cdr3_aa: CASSLRADRFTDTQYF; d_call: TRBD1; j_call: TRBJ2-3; v_call: TRBV11-2; clone_size: few
cdr3_nt: TGCGCCAGCAGTTCTCAGGGCGGCTGGTCTGAAAAACTGTTTTTT; cdr3_aa: CASSSQGGWSEKLFF; d_call: -; j_call: TRBJ1-4; v_call: TRBV5-1; clone_size: once
cdr3_nt: TGTGCCAGTAGTCTCTCCGGGATGGATGGCTACACCTTC; cdr3_aa: CASSLSGMDGYTF; d_call: -; j_call: TRBJ1-2; v_call: TRBV19; clone_size: -
cdr3_nt: TGTGCCAGCTGGCGGATAGCGGGAGGGGCTAAGTACTTC; cdr3_aa: CASWRIAGGAKYF; d_call: TRBD2; j_call: TRBJ2-5; v_call: TRBV27; clone_size: once
cdr3_nt: TGTGCCAGCAGCGAGAACGACAGGGGGGCAGATACGCAGTATTTT; cdr3_aa: CASSENDRGADTQYF; d_call: TRBD1; j_call: TRBJ2-3; v_call: TRBV28; clone_size: -
cdr3_nt: TGCGCCAGCAGCTTGTTTCGTCCGACTTACATAACTATGAACACTGAAGCTTTCTTT; cdr3_aa: CASSLFRPTYITMNTEAFF; d_call: -; j_call: TRBJ1-1; v_call: TRBV5-1; clone_size: -
cdr3_nt: TGTGCCAGCAGTAAAGGGGATAGCAATGAGCAGTTCTTC; cdr3_aa: CASSKGDSNEQFF; d_call: -; j_call: TRBJ2-1; v_call: TRBV28; clone_size: -
cdr3_nt: TGCGCCAGCAGCTTGATAGGACAGGGATCTTCATACGAGCAGTACTTC; cdr3_aa: CASSLIGQGSSYEQYF; d_call: TRBD1; j_call: TRBJ2-7; v_call: TRBV5-1; clone_size: few
cdr3_nt: TGTGCCAGCGCCGACAGGCCTAATGAAAAACTGTTTTTT; cdr3_aa: CASADRPNEKLFF; d_call: -; j_call: TRBJ1-4; v_call: TRBV6-5; clone_size: -
cdr3_nt: TGTGCCAGTACCGGGGGGAGCTCCTACGAGCAGTACTTC; cdr3_aa: CASTGGSSYEQYF; d_call: TRBD2; j_call: TRBJ2-7; v_call: TRBV27; clone_size: -